These 6 T cell receptor beta chains were all obtained from the same sample, sequenced in a study of blood T cell repertoires in COVID-19. Repertoires were generated with immunoSEQ multiplex PCR, while TCRdb's copy carries only in-frame clones and drops some. The table lists 150,000 to 200,000 clones, roughly 80% of them singletons. Material for sequencing was PBMCs or T cells enriched from blood (not recorded which). The source of these receptors is a man in his forties who had recovered from COVID-19.

This clone has a single count. V usage is TRBV15 and J usage is TRBJ1-5; maybe TRBD1 (5 bases). V was shortened by 6 bases and J by 4 bases, with 16 bases between the two germline ends. CDR1 is LNHNV, CDR2 YYDKDF, per germline (reference sequence). The CDR3 has 15 residues. CDR3 in amino acids: CATRMRRGSNQPQHF. The CDR3 bases are TGTGCCACCAGAATGCGTAGGGGATCTAATCAGCCCCAGCATTTT.

The V and J genes are TRBV6-5 and TRBJ1-5; possible D gene TRBD1, 6 bases. CDR1 and CDR2 (germline): MNHEY, SVGAGI. V lost 8 bases and J 6 bases, leaving 14 bases between the germline ends. CDR3 length: 13 residues. The CDR3 DNA reads TGTGCCAGCCGATCGACAGGTGCTCAGCCCCAGCATTTT. Residues: CASRSTGAQPQHF.

The genes are TRBV2 and TRBJ1-5; TRBD1 agrees at 8 bases. CDR1 SNHLY and CDR2 FYNNEI come from the germline V gene. There are 19 residues in the CDR3. After removal of 6 bases from V and 0 bases from J, the junction contained 16 bases not matched to a gene. CDR3 DNA: TGTGCCAGCAGCGCTCTTATTAGGGACAGGACTAATAGCAATCAGCCCCAGCATTTT. Amino acids: CASSALIRDRTNSNQPQHF.

The chain combines TRBV28 with TRBJ2-6; TRBD1 is a possible D gene (5 bases). CDR3 length: 19 residues. Germline V lookup: CDR1 MDHEN, CDR2 SYDVKM. V was cut by 6 bases and J by 7 bases, with 28 bases left in between. This CDR3 is CASSTPGISSGVAANVLTF. The CDR3 nucleotides are TGTGCCAGCAGCACCCCAGGGATAAGCTCTGGTGTTGCCGCCAACGTCCTGACTTTC.

The chain carries TRBV20-1 and TRBJ2-6; 8 bases are a match to TRBD2. The CDR3 length is 17 residues. J lost 1 base, V lost 3 bases, and 8 bases had no gene match. Germline CDR1 is DFQATT and CDR2 is SNEGSKA (reference sequence). The CDR3 spells CSASLATSVSGANVLTF. CDR3 nucleotide sequence: TGCAGTGCTAGTCTCGCGACTAGCGTTTCTGGGGCCAACGTCCTGACTTTC.

The chain recombines TRBV2 with TRBJ2-2; 8 nucleotides match TRBD2. After removal of 5 bases from V and 4 bases from J, the junction contained 6 bases not matched to a gene. The CDR3 has 15 residues. Germline CDR1 SNHLY, CDR2 FYNNEI. The CDR3 reads CASSPGGPFTGELFF. The DNA for the CDR3 is TGTGCCAGCAGTCCGGGAGGGCCGTTCACCGGGGAGCTGTTTTTT.